The rows below give T cell receptor beta chains drawn from one sample of a study of blood T cell repertoires in COVID-19. Generated by immunoSEQ multiplex PCR, the TCRdb table keeps only in-frame clones and is missing some. This table holds under 250,000 clones, 70% to 90% found once. Sequenced: peripheral blood. All receptors derive from a man aged 45-65 years with COVID-19, enrolled during active disease. Each CDR3 is given with its conserved first and last residue. A D gene is named only where the DNA matches it firmly. Some rows have no size entry. The others give once, few or many, or a class for an expanded clone.

j_call: TRBJ2-3; v_call: TRBV6-5; d_call: TRBD2; clone_size: .; cdr3_aa: CASSYGRGGFTDTQYF; cdr3_nt: TGTGCCAGCAGTTATGGGCGGGGGGGTTTCACAGATACGCAGTATTTT
j_call: TRBJ2-5; v_call: TRBV3-1/TRBV3-2; d_call: .; clone_size: .; cdr3_aa: CASSQGLLEQETQYF; cdr3_nt: TGTGCCAGCAGCCAAGGATTACTAGAACAAGAGACCCAGTACTTC
j_call: TRBJ2-5; v_call: TRBV4-1; d_call: TRBD2; clone_size: .; cdr3_aa: CASSRQPGTRGQETQYF; cdr3_nt: TGCGCCAGCAGCCGCCAACCGGGGACTAGAGGCCAAGAGACCCAGTACTTC
j_call: TRBJ2-5; v_call: TRBV5-6; d_call: .; clone_size: .; cdr3_aa: CASSSQGTQETQYF; cdr3_nt: TGTGCCAGCAGCTCCCAGGGAACACAAGAGACCCAGTACTTC
j_call: TRBJ2-1; v_call: TRBV4-2; d_call: .; clone_size: once; cdr3_aa: CASSQALNHNEQFF; cdr3_nt: TGTGCCAGCAGCCAAGCGCTAAACCACAATGAGCAGTTCTTC
j_call: TRBJ2-1; v_call: TRBV7-3; d_call: .; clone_size: .; cdr3_aa: CASSPAGNEQFF; cdr3_nt: TGTGCCAGCAGCCCGGCGGGCAATGAGCAGTTCTTC
j_call: TRBJ2-1; v_call: TRBV1; d_call: .; clone_size: .; cdr3_aa: CTSSQDWAGGSYNEQFF; cdr3_nt: .
j_call: TRBJ2-1; v_call: TRBV4-1; d_call: TRBD2; clone_size: .; cdr3_aa: CASSQALASGGPRNEQFF; cdr3_nt: TGCGCCAGCAGCCAAGCTCTGGCTAGCGGGGGGCCTAGGAATGAGCAGTTCTTC
j_call: TRBJ1-3; v_call: TRBV19; d_call: .; clone_size: .; cdr3_aa: CASSMARTRGNTIYF; cdr3_nt: TGTGCCAGTAGTATGGCCAGGACAAGGGGAAACACCATATATTTT
j_call: TRBJ1-5; v_call: TRBV4-1; d_call: TRBD1; clone_size: few; cdr3_aa: CASSQADRGNQPQHF; cdr3_nt: TGCGCCAGCAGCCAGGCCGACAGGGGGAATCAGCCCCAGCATTTT
j_call: TRBJ1-4; v_call: TRBV14; d_call: .; clone_size: .; cdr3_aa: CASSYKAGSGEKLFF; cdr3_nt: TGTGCCAGCAGCTACAAGGCGGGGAGCGGTGAAAAACTGTTTTTT
j_call: TRBJ1-1; v_call: TRBV10-3; d_call: .; clone_size: .; cdr3_aa: CAIRDRDTEAFF; cdr3_nt: TGTGCCATCAGGGACAGAGACACTGAAGCTTTCTTT
j_call: TRBJ1-4; v_call: TRBV29-1; d_call: .; clone_size: .; cdr3_aa: CSAVSATNEKLFF; cdr3_nt: TGCAGCGCCGTCTCTGCAACTAATGAAAAACTGTTTTTT
j_call: TRBJ2-1; v_call: TRBV19; d_call: .; clone_size: .; cdr3_aa: CASSTWTANNEQFF; cdr3_nt: TGTGCCAGTAGTACTTGGACTGCCAACAATGAGCAGTTCTTC
j_call: TRBJ1-6; v_call: TRBV18; d_call: TRBD1; clone_size: .; cdr3_aa: CASSPAGGSSYNSPLHF; cdr3_nt: TGTGCCAGCTCCCCCGCAGGGGGAAGCTCCTATAATTCACCCCTCCACTTT
j_call: TRBJ1-4; v_call: TRBV10-3; d_call: .; clone_size: .; cdr3_aa: CAISESRQSNEKLFF; cdr3_nt: TGTGCCATCAGTGAGTCGAGACAGTCTAATGAAAAACTGTTTTTT
j_call: TRBJ1-2; v_call: TRBV27; d_call: TRBD1; clone_size: once; cdr3_aa: CASSTTGGFGYTF; cdr3_nt: TGTGCCAGCAGTACAACAGGGGGCTTCGGCTACACCTTC
j_call: TRBJ1-5; v_call: TRBV27; d_call: .; clone_size: .; cdr3_aa: CASSPKGHSRSNQPQHF; cdr3_nt: TGTGCCAGCAGTCCCAAGGGACACTCCCGGAGCAATCAGCCCCAGCATTTT
j_call: TRBJ2-2; v_call: TRBV12-3/TRBV12-4; d_call: .; clone_size: few; cdr3_aa: CASSYRVGELFF; cdr3_nt: TGTGCCAGCAGTTACAGGGTCGGGGAGCTGTTTTTT